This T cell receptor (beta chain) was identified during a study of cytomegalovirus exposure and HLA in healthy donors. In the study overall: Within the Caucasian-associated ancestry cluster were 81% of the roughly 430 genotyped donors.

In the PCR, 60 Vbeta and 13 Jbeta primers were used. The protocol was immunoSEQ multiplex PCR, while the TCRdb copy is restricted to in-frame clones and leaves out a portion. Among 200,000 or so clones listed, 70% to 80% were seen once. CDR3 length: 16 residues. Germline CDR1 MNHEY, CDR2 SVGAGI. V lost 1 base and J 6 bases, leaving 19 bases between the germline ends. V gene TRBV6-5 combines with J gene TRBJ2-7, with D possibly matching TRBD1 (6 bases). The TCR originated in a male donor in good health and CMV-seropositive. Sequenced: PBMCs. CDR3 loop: CASSYFSRRGRGEQYF. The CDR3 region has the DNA TGTGCCAGCAGTTACTTTAGTCGTCGCGGCAGGGGCGAGCAGTACTTC.